This T cell receptor beta chain was identified in a study of cytomegalovirus exposure and HLA in healthy donors. Overall study findings and caveats: Presence/absence analyses rested on an assumption that sequencing depth was roughly uniform across donors.

Trimming cost V 2 bases and J 8 bases, with 9 bases left between them. CDR3 size: 13 residues. The V gene's germline CDR1 is MNHEY and CDR2 SVGAGI. The sample holds one count of this clone. As yet, its antigen is unknown. Other nucleotide sequences from this sample produce the same CDR3. PCR primers comprised 60 Vbeta and 13 Jbeta primers. Sequencing was performed with immunoSEQ multiplex PCR; in TCRdb, only in-frame clones are kept and a portion is missing. The sample has 200,000 or so clones, 75% to 90% seen once; the top ten hold 6.3%. The TCR was taken from a middle-aged man in good health and CMV-seropositive. J is TRBJ1-4 and V is TRBV6-5; D is uncertain. Sequenced material: PBMCs. This CDR3 is CASSYGGGEKLFF. CDR3 sequence (DNA): TGTGCCAGCAGTTACGGAGGAGGGGAAAAACTGTTTTTT.